The T cell receptor (beta chain) described here comes from a study of cytomegalovirus exposure and HLA in healthy donors. General study points: The study found most TCR sequences rare, yet found some public TCRs in many donors.

The CDR3 loop spans 17 amino acids. Germline V gene lookup returns CDR1 MNHNS and CDR2 SASEGT. The ends lost 4 bases at V and 9 bases at J; junction bases unmatched: 13. The primer mix had 60 Vbeta and 13 Jbeta primers. Here immunoSEQ multiplex PCR was the method, and the copy in TCRdb shows in-frame clones only, minus some. The repertoire holds about 200,000 clones, around three quarters seen once, with roughly 1.9% in the top ten. In regard to this clone: Its antigen is unidentified.

Although they were nominally healthy when sampled, donors likely had unrecorded immune exposures. Sequencing input: PBMCs. The clonotype originates from a woman younger than 45 in good health and CMV-seronegative. J is TRBJ1-6 and V is TRBV6-1; 9 bases agree with TRBD1. Here the CDR3 reads CASSGQWETGGGSPLHF. CDR3 DNA sequence: TGTGCCAGCAGTGGCCAGTGGGAAACAGGGGGCGGTTCACCCCTCCACTTT.